A single sample gave rise to the 10 T cell receptor beta chains below, sequenced in a study of OX40 agonist ivuxolimab in advanced cancers. Method: immunoSEQ multiplex PCR; TCRdb's copy keeps in-frame clones and lacks some. This table holds tens of thousands of clones, roughly 85% found once. The starting material was CD4+ or CD8+ T cells sorted from blood, obtained in a trial of the OX40 agonist ivuxolimab. These receptors came from an adult with an advanced solid tumor such as melanoma, head and neck, liver or kidney cancer.

The chain couples TRBV7-8 to TRBJ1-6, with 11 bases matching TRBD1. CDR1 is SGHVS, CDR2 FQNEAQ, per germline. This CDR3 has 15 amino acids. The junction had 6 bases not matched to a gene; V was cut back by 4 bases and J by 10 bases. CDR3 sequence: CASSYRDRGSSPLHF. CDR3 nucleotide sequence: TGTGCCAGCAGCTACCGGGACAGGGGGTCATCACCCCTCCACTTT.

The chain links TRBV11-3 to TRBJ1-1; D gene unclear. Between the trimmed V and J ends, which lost 0 bases and 1 base, there was a span of 9 bases. Germline V gene sequence: CDR1 SGHNT, CDR2 YENEEA. This CDR3 comprises 15 residues. In DNA, the CDR3 is TGTGCCAGCAGCTTAGAAGACGTCGCGAACACTGAAGCTTTCTTT. It encodes CASSLEDVANTEAFF.

The chain carries TRBV2 and TRBJ2-2; D tentatively fits TRBD1 or TRBD2 (5 bases each). The CDR3 is made up of 15 amino acids. With 4 bases removed from V and 4 bases from J, the gap between germline ends came to 13 bases. Germline V CDR1 and CDR2: SNHLY, FYNNEI. The CDR3 region is CASSGGRASTGELFF. The CDR3 nucleotides are TGTGCCAGCAGTGGGGGACGGGCGAGCACCGGGGAGCTGTTTTTT. Looking up the rest from reference TRBV2 and TRBJ2-2 gives the full variable domain: EPEVTQTPSHQVTQMGQEVILRCVPISNHLYFYWYRQILGQKVEFLVSFYNNEISEKSEIFDDQFSVERPDGSNFTLKIRSTKLEDSAMYFCASSGGRASTGELFFGEGSRLTVL.

The CDR3 DNA follows: TGTGCCAGCAGTCTACTACCCTCCTACGAGCAGTACTTC. Translated: CASSLLPSYEQYF. The genes are TRBV28 and TRBJ2-7; D gene ambiguous. The V gene lost 5 bases and the J gene lost 0 bases, with 8 bases spanning the gap. The length of the CDR3 is 13 residues. Germline V gives CDR1 MDHEN, CDR2 SYDVKM.

V is TRBV10-3 and J is TRBJ2-7; D is perhaps TRBD2 (7 bases). This CDR3 has 16 residues. Germline loops: CDR1 ENHRY, CDR2 SYGVKD. V lost 10 bases and J lost 6, with 28 bases in between. For the CDR3, the DNA is TGTGCCACCGGGCCCTCCGGGGGAGGGGGAGTGGGCGAGCAGTACTTC. Protein sequence: CATGPSGGGGVGEQYF.

V gene TRBV7-2 combines with J gene TRBJ2-7; TRBD2 agrees at 9 bases. J gave up 2 bases and V 4 bases, and 12 bases lay outside the gene matches. Germline V gives CDR1 SGHTA, CDR2 FQGNSA. This CDR3 has 17 amino acids. Here the CDR3 reads CASSSRRLAGEAYEQYF. For the CDR3, the DNA is TGTGCCAGCAGCTCCCGCCGCTTAGCGGGAGAAGCCTACGAGCAGTACTTC.

The chain carries TRBV11-3 and TRBJ2-5; TRBD2 is a possible D gene (6 bases). The V and J ends lost 0 bases and 11 bases respectively, with 16 bases between them. In germline, CDR1 is SGHNT, CDR2 YENEEA. This CDR3 spans 14 amino acids. CDR3 bases: TGTGCCAGCAGCTTAGAGGGTCCGGGGGTTGAGCAGTACTTC. Translation gives CASSLEGPGVEQYF.

The rearrangement uses TRBV19 and TRBJ2-1, with D perhaps TRBD2 (6 bases). The V and J ends lost 5 bases and 6 bases respectively, with 17 bases between them. The CDR3 length is 15 residues. Germline-derived CDR1 and CDR2 are LNHDA and SQIVND (reference sequence). The CDR3 reads CASSGPGGRGNEQFF. CDR3 nucleotide sequence: TGTGCCAGTAGTGGCCCCGGGGGTAGGGGCAATGAGCAGTTCTTC.

The rearrangement links TRBV6-4 to TRBJ2-3; TRBD2 is a possible D gene (6 bases). Trimming took 3 bases from V and 2 from J, leaving 12 bases between them. CDR3 length: 15 residues. Germline-derived CDR1 and CDR2 are MRHNA and SNTAGT. The CDR3 loop reads CASSERGMYTDTQYF. The CDR3 DNA is TGTGCCAGCAGTGAACGCGGGATGTACACAGATACGCAGTATTTT.

V gene TRBV28 combines with J gene TRBJ1-4; D not resolved. The CDR3 extends over 13 amino acids. The germline CDR1 and CDR2 sequences are MDHEN and SYDVKM. V lost 3 bases and J lost 8, with 10 bases in between. CDR3 in amino acids: CASSFSWTEKLFF. CDR3 nucleotides: TGTGCCAGCAGTTTCTCCTGGACGGAAAAACTGTTTTTT.